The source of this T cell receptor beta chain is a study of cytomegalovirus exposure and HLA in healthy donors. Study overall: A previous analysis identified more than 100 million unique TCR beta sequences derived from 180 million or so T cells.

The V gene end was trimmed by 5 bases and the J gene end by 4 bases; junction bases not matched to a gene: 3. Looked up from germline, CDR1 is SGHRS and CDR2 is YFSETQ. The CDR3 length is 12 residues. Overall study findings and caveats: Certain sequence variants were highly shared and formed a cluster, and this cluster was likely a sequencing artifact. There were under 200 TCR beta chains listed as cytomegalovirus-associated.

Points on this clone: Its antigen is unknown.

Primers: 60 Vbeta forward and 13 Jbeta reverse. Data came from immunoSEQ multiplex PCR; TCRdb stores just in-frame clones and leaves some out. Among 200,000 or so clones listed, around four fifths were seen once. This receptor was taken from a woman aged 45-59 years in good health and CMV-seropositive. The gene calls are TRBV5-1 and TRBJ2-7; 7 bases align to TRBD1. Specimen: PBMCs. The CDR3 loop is CASRQGLYEQYF. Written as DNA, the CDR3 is TGCGCCAGCAGACAGGGGCTGTACGAGCAGTACTTC.